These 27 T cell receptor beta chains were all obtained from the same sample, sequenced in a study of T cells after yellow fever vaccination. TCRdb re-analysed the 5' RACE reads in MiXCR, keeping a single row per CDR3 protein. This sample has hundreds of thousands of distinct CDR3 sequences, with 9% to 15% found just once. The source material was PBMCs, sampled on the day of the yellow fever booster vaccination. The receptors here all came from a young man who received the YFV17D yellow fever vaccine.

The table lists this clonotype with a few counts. The CDR3 is CASSYGSGDTQYF. CDR3 sequence (DNA): TGTGCCAGCTCATACGGGAGTGGAGATACGCAGTATTTT. The V call is TRBV18, the J call TRBJ2-3; tentatively, D is TRBD2 (6 bases). This CDR3 region has 13 residues. Deletions cut 5 bases from V and 5 bases from J, with 11 bases between. Germline lookup yields CDR1 KGHSH and CDR2 LQKENI.

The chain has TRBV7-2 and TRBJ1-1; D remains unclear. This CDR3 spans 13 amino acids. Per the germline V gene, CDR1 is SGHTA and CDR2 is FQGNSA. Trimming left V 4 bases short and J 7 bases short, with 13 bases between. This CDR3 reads CASSSRAVIEAFF. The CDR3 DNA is TGTGCCAGCAGCTCCCGGGCAGTCATTGAAGCTTTCTTT.

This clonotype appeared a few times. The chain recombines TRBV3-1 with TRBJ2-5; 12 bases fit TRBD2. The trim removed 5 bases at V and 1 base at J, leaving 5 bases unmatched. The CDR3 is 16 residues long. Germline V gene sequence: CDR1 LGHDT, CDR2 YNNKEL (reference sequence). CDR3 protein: CASSALAGGFQETQYF. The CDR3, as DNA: TGTGCCAGCAGCGCGCTAGCGGGAGGGTTCCAAGAGACCCAGTACTTC.

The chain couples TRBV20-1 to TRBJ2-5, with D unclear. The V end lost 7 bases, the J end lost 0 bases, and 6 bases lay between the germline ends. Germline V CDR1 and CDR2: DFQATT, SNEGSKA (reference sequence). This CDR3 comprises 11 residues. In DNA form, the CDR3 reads TGCAGTGGGCAGGACCAAGAGACCCAGTACTTC. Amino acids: CSGQDQETQYF.

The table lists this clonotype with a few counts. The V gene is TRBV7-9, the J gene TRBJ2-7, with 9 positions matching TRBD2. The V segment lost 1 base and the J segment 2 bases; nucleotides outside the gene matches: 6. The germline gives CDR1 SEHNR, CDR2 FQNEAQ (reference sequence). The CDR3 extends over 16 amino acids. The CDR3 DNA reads TGTGCCAGCAGCTTAGGTCCCGGACTAGCGACCTACGAGCAGTACTTC. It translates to CASSLGPGLATYEQYF.

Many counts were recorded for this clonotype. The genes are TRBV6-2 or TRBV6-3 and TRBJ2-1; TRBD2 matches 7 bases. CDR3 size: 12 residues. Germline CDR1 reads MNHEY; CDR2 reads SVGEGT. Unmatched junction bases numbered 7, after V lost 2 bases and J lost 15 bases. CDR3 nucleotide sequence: TGTGCCAGCAGTTACGGGGCGGGAGTAGGGTTCTTC. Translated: CASSYGAGVGFF.

CDR3 in DNA: TGCAGTGCAAAGGGATACCTTTTCTTGGACCAGTACTTC. Protein sequence: CSAKGYLFLDQYF. The chain links TRBV20-1 to TRBJ2-5; D is ambiguous. Germline V gene lookup returns CDR1 DFQATT and CDR2 SNEGSKA (reference sequence). This CDR3 contains 13 residues. V dropped 6 bases and J dropped 10 bases, with 21 bases sitting between them.

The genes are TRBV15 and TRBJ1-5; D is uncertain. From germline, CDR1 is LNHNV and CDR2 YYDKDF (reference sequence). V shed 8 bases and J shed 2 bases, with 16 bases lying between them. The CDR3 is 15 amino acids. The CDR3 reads CATRSQISRNQPQHF. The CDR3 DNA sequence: TGTGCCACCCGATCTCAAATCTCTCGCAATCAGCCCCAGCATTTT.

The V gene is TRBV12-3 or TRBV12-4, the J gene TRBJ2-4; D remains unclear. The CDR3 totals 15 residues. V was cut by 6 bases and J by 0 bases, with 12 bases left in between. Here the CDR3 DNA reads TGTGCCAGCAGCGCTCCCCGGATAGCCAAAAACATTCAGTACTTC. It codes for CASSAPRIAKNIQYF.

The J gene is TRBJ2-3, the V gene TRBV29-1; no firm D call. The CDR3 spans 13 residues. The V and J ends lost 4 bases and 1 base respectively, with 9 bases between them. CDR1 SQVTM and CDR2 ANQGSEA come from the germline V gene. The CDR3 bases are TGCAGCGTTGTTAGGGCACGCACAGATACGCAGTATTTT. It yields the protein CSVVRARTDTQYF.

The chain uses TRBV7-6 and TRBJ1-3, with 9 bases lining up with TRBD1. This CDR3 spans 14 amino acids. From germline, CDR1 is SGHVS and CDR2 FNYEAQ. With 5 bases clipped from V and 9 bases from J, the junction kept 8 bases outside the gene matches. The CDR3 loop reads CASSRQGGESTIYF. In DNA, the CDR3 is TGTGCCAGCAGCAGACAGGGGGGGGAAAGCACCATATATTTT.

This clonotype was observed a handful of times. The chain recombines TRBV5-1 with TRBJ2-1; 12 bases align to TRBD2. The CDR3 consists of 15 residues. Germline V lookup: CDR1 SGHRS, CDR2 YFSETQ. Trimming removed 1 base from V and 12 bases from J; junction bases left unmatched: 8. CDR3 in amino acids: CASSLTTSGSSAQFF. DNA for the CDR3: TGCGCCAGCAGCTTGACGACTAGCGGGAGTAGTGCGCAGTTCTTC.

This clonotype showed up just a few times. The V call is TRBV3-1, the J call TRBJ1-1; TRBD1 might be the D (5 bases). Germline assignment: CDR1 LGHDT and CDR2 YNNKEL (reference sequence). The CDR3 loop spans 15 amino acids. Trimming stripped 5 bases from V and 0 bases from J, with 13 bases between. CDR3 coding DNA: TGTGCCAGCAGCGATCGGGACCTCATGAACACTGAAGCTTTCTTT. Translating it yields CASSDRDLMNTEAFF.

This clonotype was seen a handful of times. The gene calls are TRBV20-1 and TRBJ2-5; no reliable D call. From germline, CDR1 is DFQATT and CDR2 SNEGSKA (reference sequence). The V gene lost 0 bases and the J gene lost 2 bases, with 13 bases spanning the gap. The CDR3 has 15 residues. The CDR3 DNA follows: TGCAGTGCTAGAGATGGTTACAGATTTCAAGAGACCCAGTACTTC. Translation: CSARDGYRFQETQYF.

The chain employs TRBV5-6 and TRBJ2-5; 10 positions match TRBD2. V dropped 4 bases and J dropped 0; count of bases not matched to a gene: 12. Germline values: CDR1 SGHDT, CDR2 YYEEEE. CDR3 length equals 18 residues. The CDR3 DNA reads TGTGCCAGCAGCAGTCGGACTAGCGGCCTACGGTACCAAGAGACCCAGTACTTC. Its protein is CASSSRTSGLRYQETQYF.

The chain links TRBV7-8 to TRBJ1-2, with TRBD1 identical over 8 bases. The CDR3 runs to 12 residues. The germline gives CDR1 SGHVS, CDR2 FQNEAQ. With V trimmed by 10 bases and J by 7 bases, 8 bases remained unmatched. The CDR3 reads CATQGAFGGYTF. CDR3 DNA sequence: TGTGCCACCCAGGGGGCTTTCGGTGGCTACACCTTC.

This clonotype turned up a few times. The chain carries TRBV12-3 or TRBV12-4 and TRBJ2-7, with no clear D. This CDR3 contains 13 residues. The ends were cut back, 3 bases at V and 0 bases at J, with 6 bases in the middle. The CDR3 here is CASSFHNSYEQYF. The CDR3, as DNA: TGTGCCAGCAGTTTCCACAACTCCTACGAGCAGTACTTC.

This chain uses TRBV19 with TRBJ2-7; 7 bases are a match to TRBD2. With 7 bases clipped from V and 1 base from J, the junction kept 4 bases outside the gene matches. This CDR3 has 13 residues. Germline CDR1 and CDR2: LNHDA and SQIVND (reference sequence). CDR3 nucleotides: TGTGCCAGTAATCGGGGGGATTCCTACGAGCAGTACTTC. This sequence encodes CASNRGDSYEQYF.

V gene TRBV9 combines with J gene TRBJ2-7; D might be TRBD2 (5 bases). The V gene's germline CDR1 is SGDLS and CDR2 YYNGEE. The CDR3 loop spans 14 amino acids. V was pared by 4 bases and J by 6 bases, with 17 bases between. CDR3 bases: TGTGCCAGCAGCCCCCGACGGGAAGGACGCGAGCAGTACTTC. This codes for CASSPRREGREQYF.

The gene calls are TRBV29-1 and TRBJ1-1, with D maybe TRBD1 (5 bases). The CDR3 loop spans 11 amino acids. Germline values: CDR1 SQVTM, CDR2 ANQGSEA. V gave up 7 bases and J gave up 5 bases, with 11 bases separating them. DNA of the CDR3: TGCAGCGCCGCGCGGGGGACTGAAGCTTTCTTT. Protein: CSAARGTEAFF.

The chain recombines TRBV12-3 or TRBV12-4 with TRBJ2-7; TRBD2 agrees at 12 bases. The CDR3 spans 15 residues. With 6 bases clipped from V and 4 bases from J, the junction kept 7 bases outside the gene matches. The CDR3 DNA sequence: TGTGCCAGCAGATCGAGACTAGCGGGAGATTACGAGCAGTACTTC. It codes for CASRSRLAGDYEQYF.

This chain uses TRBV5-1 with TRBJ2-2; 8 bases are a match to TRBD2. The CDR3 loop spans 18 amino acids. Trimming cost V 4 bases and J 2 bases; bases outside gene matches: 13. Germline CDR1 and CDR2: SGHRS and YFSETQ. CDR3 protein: CASSHPAGRGGNTGELFF. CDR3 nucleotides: TGCGCCAGCAGCCACCCGGCCGGGAGGGGTGGTAACACCGGGGAGCTGTTTTTT.

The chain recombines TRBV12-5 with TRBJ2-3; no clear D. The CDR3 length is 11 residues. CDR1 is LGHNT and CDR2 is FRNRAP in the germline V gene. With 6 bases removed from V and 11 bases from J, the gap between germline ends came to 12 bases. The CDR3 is CASGEGWEQYF. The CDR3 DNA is TGTGCTAGTGGAGAAGGATGGGAGCAGTATTTT.

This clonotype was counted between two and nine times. CDR3 sequence: CASSYTSSTGVNKYF. In DNA, the CDR3 is TGTGCCAGCAGTTATACCAGCAGCACAGGGGTTAACAAGTACTTC. The gene calls are TRBV27 and TRBJ2-7; 7 nucleotides line up with TRBD1. Germline loops: CDR1 MNHEY, CDR2 SMNVEV (reference sequence). V shed 4 bases and J 11 bases; nucleotides not matched to a gene: 17. The CDR3 runs to 15 residues.

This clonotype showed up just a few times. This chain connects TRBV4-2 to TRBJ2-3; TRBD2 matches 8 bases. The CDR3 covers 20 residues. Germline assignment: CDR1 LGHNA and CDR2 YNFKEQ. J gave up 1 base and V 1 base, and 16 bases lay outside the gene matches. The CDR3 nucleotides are TGTGCCAGCAGCCAAGTATACAGGGTCGGGGGGGGCTTTGGCACAGATACGCAGTATTTT. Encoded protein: CASSQVYRVGGGFGTDTQYF.

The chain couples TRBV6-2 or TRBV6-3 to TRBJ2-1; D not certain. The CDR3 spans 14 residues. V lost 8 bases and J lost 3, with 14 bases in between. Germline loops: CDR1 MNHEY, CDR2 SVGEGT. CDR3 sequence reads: CASGGVRLYNEQFF. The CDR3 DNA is TGTGCCAGCGGTGGGGTTCGGCTCTACAATGAGCAGTTCTTC.

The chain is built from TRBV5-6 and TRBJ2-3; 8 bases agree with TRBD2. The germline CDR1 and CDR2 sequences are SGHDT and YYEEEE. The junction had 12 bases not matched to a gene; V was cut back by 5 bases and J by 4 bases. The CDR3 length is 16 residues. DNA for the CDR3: TGTGCCAGCAGTTTTGTGCGAGCGGGAGATTCAGATACGCAGTATTTT. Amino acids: CASSFVRAGDSDTQYF.